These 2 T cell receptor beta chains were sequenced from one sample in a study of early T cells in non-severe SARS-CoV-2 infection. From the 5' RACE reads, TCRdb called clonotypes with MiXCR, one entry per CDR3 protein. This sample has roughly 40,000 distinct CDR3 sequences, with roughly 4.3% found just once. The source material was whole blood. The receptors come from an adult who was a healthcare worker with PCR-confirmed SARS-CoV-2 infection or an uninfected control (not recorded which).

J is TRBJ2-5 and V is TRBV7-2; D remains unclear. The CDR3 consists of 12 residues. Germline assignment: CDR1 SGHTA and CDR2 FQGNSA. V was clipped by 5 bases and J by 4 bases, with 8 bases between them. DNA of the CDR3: TGTGCCAGCAGCCTTCAGTTAGAGACCCAGTACTTC. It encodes CASSLQLETQYF.

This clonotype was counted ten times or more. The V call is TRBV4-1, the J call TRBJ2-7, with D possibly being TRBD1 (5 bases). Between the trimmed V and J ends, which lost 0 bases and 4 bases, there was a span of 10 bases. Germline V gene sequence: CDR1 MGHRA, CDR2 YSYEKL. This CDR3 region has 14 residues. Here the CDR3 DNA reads TGCGCCAGCAGCCAAGAGTCAGGGCTGTACGAGCAGTACTTC. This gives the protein CASSQESGLYEQYF.